Shown below are 27 T cell receptor beta chains from a single sample sequenced in a study of beta chain features in type 1 diabetes. Overall study findings and caveats: Type 1 diabetes patients had moderately but significantly shorter TCRB CDR3s in all four CD4+ subsets.

The sequenced template was cDNA made from the entire isolated RNA. Sequenced by immunoSEQ multiplex PCR; TCRdb stores in-frame clones only, minus some. The sample records hundreds of thousands of clones, around 9.9% being singletons. Antigen specificity for these receptors is unknown. What was sequenced was naive CD4+ T cells from blood. The receptors come from a man aged 25-45 years with type 1 diabetes.

This clone was counted only a few times. Its ends do not fully match the called genes, so a read error is possible. V gene TRBV25-1 combines with J gene TRBJ2-7; D unresolved. Looked up from germline, CDR1 is MGHDK and CDR2 is SYGVNS. CDR3 size: 12 residues. The CDR3 region is CASSDSRQATIF. The DNA for the CDR3 is TGTGCCAGCAGTGATTCCCGCCAGGCAACGATTTTC.

This clone has a handful of counts. The rearrangement joins TRBV18 to TRBJ2-7; D not certain. The CDR3 spans 12 residues. Germline V gene lookup returns CDR1 KGHSH and CDR2 LQKENI. Trimming took 4 bases from V and 5 from J, leaving 9 bases between them. This chain's CDR3 is CASSLRSHEQYF. In nucleotides, the CDR3 is TGTGCCAGCTCACTTCGTAGTCACGAGCAGTACTTC.

This chain joins TRBV9 and TRBJ1-6, with no clear D. Per the germline V gene, CDR1 is SGDLS and CDR2 is YYNGEE. The CDR3 runs to 14 residues. V was cut by 0 bases and J by 4 bases, with 5 bases left in between. In nucleotides, the CDR3 is TGTGCCAGCAGCGTAGCTGTTTATAATTCACCCCTCCACTTT. This sequence encodes CASSVAVYNSPLHF.

The J gene is TRBJ2-5, the V gene TRBV30, with 10 bases fitting TRBD1. Germline V gene sequence: CDR1 GTSNPN, CDR2 SVGIG (reference sequence). The CDR3 is made up of 14 amino acids. V was pared by 4 bases and J by 1 base, with 3 bases of the junction left unmatched. Here the CDR3 reads CAWKRTGGQETQYF. CDR3 DNA: TGTGCCTGGAAAAGGACAGGGGGCCAAGAGACCCAGTACTTC.

The chain is built from TRBV7-2 and TRBJ2-1; 9 bases agree with TRBD2. V shed 1 base, J shed 9 bases, and the junction held 13 bases outside the gene matches. The CDR3 extends over 17 amino acids. The germline CDR1 and CDR2 sequences are SGHTA and FQGNSA. In nucleotides, the CDR3 is TGTGCCAGCAGCTTAGGCTTCGGGCGGGGGGGCCGTGGTGAGCAGTTCTTC. Translation gives CASSLGFGRGGRGEQFF.

This clone was counted between two and nine times. The rearrangement uses TRBV6-5 and TRBJ2-7, with D possibly TRBD2 on 6 matching bases. Trimming pared 6 bases from V and 4 bases from J, leaving 10 bases between. Germline assignment: CDR1 MNHEY and CDR2 SVGAGI. This CDR3 comprises 12 residues. The CDR3 region is CASSFGGYEQYF. The CDR3 nucleotides are TGTGCCAGCAGCTTCGGGGGTTACGAGCAGTACTTC.

This chain connects TRBV29-1 to TRBJ2-7, with D perhaps TRBD2 (6 bases). Trimming left V 5 bases short and J 3 bases short, with 11 bases between. The germline V gene encodes CDR1 SQVTM and CDR2 ANQGSEA. The CDR3 is 12 residues long. The CDR3 reads CSVTGTYYEQYF. CDR3 nucleotide sequence: TGCAGCGTTACCGGGACTTACTACGAGCAGTACTTC.

The rearrangement joins TRBV4-1 to TRBJ2-5; no clear D. The germline V gene has CDR1 MGHRA and CDR2 YSYEKL. The ends were cut back, 3 bases at V and 3 bases at J, with 14 bases in the middle. The CDR3 has 15 residues. The CDR3 is CASSHLWASEETQYF. As DNA, the CDR3 is TGCGCCAGCAGCCATCTGTGGGCCAGTGAAGAGACCCAGTACTTC.

The chain carries TRBV7-2 and TRBJ2-1; weak D call: TRBD1 (6 bases). CDR1 SGHTA and CDR2 FQGNSA come from the germline V gene. The CDR3 has 15 residues. Trimming left V 5 bases short and J 3 bases short, with 14 bases between. CDR3 protein: CASSRSRGSYNEQFF. In nucleotides, the CDR3 is TGTGCCAGCAGCCGAAGCAGGGGTAGCTACAATGAGCAGTTCTTC.

This clone was counted between two and nine times. The genes are TRBV9 and TRBJ2-7; 8 bases are a match to TRBD2. V was pared by 0 bases and J by 5 bases, with 7 bases of the junction left unmatched. This CDR3 spans 15 amino acids. Germline CDR1 and CDR2: SGDLS and YYNGEE. The CDR3 protein is CASSVGAGAPDEQYF. In nucleotides, the CDR3 is TGTGCCAGCAGCGTAGGAGCGGGGGCGCCGGACGAGCAGTACTTC.

The chain employs TRBV9 and TRBJ1-4; 8 bases fit TRBD1. There are 15 residues in the CDR3. Germline values: CDR1 SGDLS, CDR2 YYNGEE. With 3 bases clipped from V and 2 bases from J, the junction kept 3 bases outside the gene matches. The CDR3 sequence: CASSARQGTNEKLFF. The CDR3 bases are TGTGCCAGCAGCGCCAGACAGGGGACTAATGAAAAACTGTTTTTT.

The chain combines TRBV6-6 with TRBJ1-1; no clear D gene. V gave up 5 bases and J gave up 5 bases, with 15 bases separating them. The CDR3 covers 14 residues. Per germline, CDR1 MNHNY and CDR2 SVGAGI (reference sequence). The CDR3 region is CASSLLGGKTEAFF. Here the CDR3 DNA reads TGTGCCAGCAGTCTCCTCGGAGGGAAGACTGAAGCTTTCTTT.

This clone was counted a few times. V is TRBV7-9 and J is TRBJ1-2, with D tentatively TRBD1 (6 bases). The ends were cut back, 3 bases at V and 8 bases at J, with 13 bases in the middle. The germline V gene encodes CDR1 SEHNR and CDR2 FQNEAQ (reference sequence). The CDR3 loop spans 13 amino acids. CDR3 in amino acids: CASSLGPGGGYTF. CDR3 nucleotides: TGTGCCAGCAGCTTGGGACCGGGGGGCGGCTACACCTTC.

J is TRBJ1-1 and V is TRBV2; D is unclear. Germline V gene data show CDR1 as SNHLY and CDR2 as FYNNEI. The CDR3 is made up of 13 amino acids. The V end was cut by 6 bases, the J end by 3 bases, with 11 bases between. This CDR3 reads CASSQRRDTEAFF. The CDR3 region has the DNA TGTGCCAGCAGCCAGAGGAGGGACACTGAAGCTTTCTTT.

V and J are TRBV29-1 and TRBJ1-1; no clear D gene. CDR3 length equals 11 residues. Germline V gene data show CDR1 as SQVTM and CDR2 as ANQGSEA. CDR3 sequence: CALRQNTEAFF. The DNA for the CDR3 is TGCGCCCTGAGGCAGAACACTGAAGCTTTCTTT.

This rearrangement joins TRBV9 to TRBJ2-1; D unresolved. The CDR3 length is 14 residues. CDR1 SGDLS and CDR2 YYNGEE come from the germline V gene. The V gene lost 4 bases and the J gene lost 7 bases, with 15 bases spanning the gap. This CDR3 reads CASSLLDSINEQFF. CDR3 in DNA: TGTGCCAGCAGCCTCCTAGATTCTATTAATGAGCAGTTCTTC.

The chain has TRBV9 and TRBJ1-5; 11 bases map to TRBD1. J gave up 3 bases and V 4 bases, and 6 bases lay outside the gene matches. In germline, CDR1 is SGDLS, CDR2 YYNGEE. This CDR3 comprises 16 residues. DNA of the CDR3: TGTGCCAGCAGCATGGGACAGGGGGGAAACAATCAGCCCCAGCATTTT. This codes for CASSMGQGGNNQPQHF.

This clone was recorded a few times. CDR3 region: CASSRTSDSYNEQFF. The CDR3 DNA reads as TGTGCCAGCAGCAGGACTAGCGACTCCTACAATGAGCAGTTCTTC. The chain employs TRBV9 and TRBJ2-1; 9 bases match TRBD2. The CDR3 is 15 residues long. Germline CDR1 and CDR2: SGDLS and YYNGEE. With 4 bases clipped from V and 0 bases from J, the junction kept 2 bases outside the gene matches.

There are a few counts of this clone. This chain links TRBV14 with TRBJ1-5; D is perhaps TRBD1 (6 bases). Trimming took 1 base from V and 6 from J, leaving 7 bases between them. The CDR3 has 13 residues. Per the germline V gene, CDR1 is SGHDN and CDR2 is FVKESK. The CDR3 is CASSQGDTQPQHF. Here the CDR3 DNA reads TGTGCCAGCAGCCAAGGGGACACTCAGCCCCAGCATTTT. Full variable domain (remainder filled in from reference TRBV14 and TRBJ1-5): EAGVTQFPSHSVIEKGQTVTLRCDPISGHDNLYWYRRVMGKEIKFLLHFVKESKQDESGMPNNRFLAERTGGTYSTLKVQPAELEDSGVYFCASSQGDTQPQHFGDGTRLSIL.

The J gene is TRBJ2-7, the V gene TRBV6-6; tentative D call: TRBD1 (6 bases). The CDR3 is 14 amino acids. Germline V gene sequence: CDR1 MNHNY, CDR2 SVGAGI (reference sequence). V was shortened by 5 bases and J by 4 bases, with 15 bases between the two germline ends. The CDR3 nucleotides read TGTGCCAGCAGTGAGAGACAGGACGCGTACGAGCAGTACTTC. This codes for CASSERQDAYEQYF.

A few counts support this clone. The chain carries TRBV28 and TRBJ1-1, with D hard to call. CDR3 size: 12 residues. V lost 6 bases, J lost 0 bases, and 5 bases lay in between. Germline loops: CDR1 MDHEN, CDR2 SYDVKM. CDR3 amino acids: CASRYMNTEAFF. CDR3 DNA: TGTGCCAGCAGGTATATGAACACTGAAGCTTTCTTT.

The gene calls are TRBV7-2 and TRBJ1-6, with 9 bases that match TRBD1. Germline CDR1 SGHTA, CDR2 FQGNSA. The length of the CDR3 is 14 residues. The trim removed 4 bases at V and 9 bases at J, leaving 4 bases unmatched. CDR3 nucleotides: TGTGCCAGCAGCTGGGGACAGGGACGTTCACCCCTCCACTTT. Translation gives CASSWGQGRSPLHF.

The V call is TRBV29-1, the J call TRBJ2-5; TRBD2 aligns across 9 bases. The CDR3 extends over 12 amino acids. Germline V gene sequence: CDR1 SQVTM, CDR2 ANQGSEA. Trimming at V came to 6 bases and at J to 5 bases, leaving 4 bases not matched to a gene. In DNA form, the CDR3 reads TGCAGCGTCAAGCGGGGGGCCGAGACCCAGTACTTC. It is translated as CSVKRGAETQYF.

The rearrangement uses TRBV7-3 and TRBJ1-1; D might be TRBD1 (5 bases). Trimming took 5 bases from V and 4 from J, leaving 17 bases between them. The germline V gene encodes CDR1 SGHTA and CDR2 FQGTGA. This CDR3 is 15 amino acids long. The DNA of the CDR3 is TGTGCCAGCAGCCCACTGGTTGGGGGAGGCACTGAAGCTTTCTTT. This codes for CASSPLVGGGTEAFF.

The chain has TRBV6-5 and TRBJ1-5; D is uncertain. The CDR3 length is 12 residues. V shed 6 bases and J shed 5 bases, with 8 bases lying between them. CDR1 and CDR2 (germline): MNHEY, SVGAGI. CDR3 in amino acids: CASSNRDQPQHF. CDR3 in DNA: TGTGCCAGCAGCAATAGAGATCAGCCCCAGCATTTT.

This chain links TRBV11-2 with TRBJ2-7; 9 bases align to TRBD1. The germline V gene encodes CDR1 SGHAT and CDR2 FQNNGV. V lost 4 bases, J lost 5 bases, and 6 bases stayed unmatched. CDR3 length equals 14 residues. The CDR3 spells CASSSYRGPNEQYF. The CDR3 region has the DNA TGTGCCAGCAGCTCATACAGGGGGCCTAACGAGCAGTACTTC.

The chain links TRBV10-3 to TRBJ2-5, with 14 bases lining up with TRBD2. CDR1 and CDR2 (germline): ENHRY, SYGVKD. This CDR3 region has 18 residues. The J segment lost 2 bases and the V segment lost 4 bases, leaving 9 bases of the junction unmatched. The CDR3: CAISGPGLAGDLQETQYF. The CDR3 DNA follows: TGTGCCATCAGTGGACCGGGACTAGCGGGGGACTTGCAAGAGACCCAGTACTTC.